This TCR beta chain was identified during a study of blood T cell repertoires in COVID-19. The data were produced by immunoSEQ multiplex PCR, yet TCRdb's version contains in-frame clones alone and is incomplete. This table has around 120,000 clones, roughly 79% appearing once. Trimming took off 0 bases at V and 5 bases at J, with 12 bases between the two ends. The length of the CDR3 is 15 residues. Germline V gene lookup returns CDR1 SGHRS and CDR2 YFSETQ. This clonotype originated in a man between 65 and 85 years old with acute or convalescent COVID-19. Sequencing was performed on peripheral blood. The J gene is TRBJ2-1, the V gene TRBV5-1, with a possible D match to TRBD2 (6 bases). The CDR3 loop reads CASSLGPSGDNEQFF. CDR3 DNA sequence: TGCGCCAGCAGCTTGGGCCCCTCGGGGGACAATGAGCAGTTCTTC.